These 26 T cell receptor beta chains share one sample of origin, sequenced in a study of T cells after yellow fever vaccination. TCRdb analysed the 5' RACE reads with MiXCR anew, one entry per CDR3 protein. This table holds 80,000 to 100,000 distinct CDR3 sequences, around 5.8% found once. The sample in question was CD8+ T cells sorted from PBMCs, obtained 10 days after the yellow fever booster vaccination. The origin of the receptors is a man in his late teens or twenties who received the YFV17D yellow fever vaccine.

V and J are TRBV27 and TRBJ1-6; 9 nucleotides align to TRBD1. After removal of 5 bases from V and 11 bases from J, the junction contained 7 bases not matched to a gene. This CDR3 has 14 residues. Germline V gene data show CDR1 as MNHEY and CDR2 as SMNVEV (reference sequence). CDR3 DNA: TGTGCCAGCAGTCTTGGACAGGGGCTGGCACCCCTCCACTTT. It specifies CASSLGQGLAPLHF.

The chain links TRBV18 to TRBJ2-7, with 8 bases matching TRBD2. Trimming took 0 bases from V and 2 from J; bases not matched to a gene: 0. The CDR3 totals 14 residues. The germline V gene has CDR1 KGHSH and CDR2 LQKENI. CDR3 coding DNA: TGTGCCAGCTCACCACCACTAGCGGCCTACGAGCAGTACTTC. It codes for CASSPPLAAYEQYF.

V usage is TRBV29-1 and J usage is TRBJ1-2; no definite D call. CDR3 length: 14 residues. Germline V lookup: CDR1 SQVTM, CDR2 ANQGSEA. V gave up 4 bases and J gave up 4 bases, with 16 bases separating them. The CDR3 coding sequence is TGCAGCGTTGTCCCGGCAGATCTCATCTATGGCTACACCTTC. Amino acid sequence: CSVVPADLIYGYTF.

In this sample, this clonotype turned up a few times. J is TRBJ1-1 and V is TRBV6-4; 8 bases fit TRBD1. The germline gives CDR1 MRHNA, CDR2 SNTAGT. The CDR3 has 12 residues. J was trimmed by 6 bases and V by 6 bases; bases with no gene match: 3. DNA for the CDR3: TGTGCCAGCAGAGTACAGGGGGCTGAAGCTTTCTTT. Its translation: CASRVQGAEAFF.

In this sample, this clonotype turned up a few times. The V gene is TRBV6-5, the J gene TRBJ1-5; no clear D gene. Germline CDR1 reads MNHEY; CDR2 reads SVGAGI. Deletions cut 0 bases from V and 3 bases from J, with 6 bases between. CDR3 size: 14 residues. This CDR3 reads CASSYSGLNQPQHF. CDR3 coding DNA: TGTGCCAGCAGTTACTCTGGACTCAATCAGCCCCAGCATTTT.

This clonotype was counted between two and nine times. V gene TRBV12-3 or TRBV12-4 combines with J gene TRBJ2-3; 9 bases line up with TRBD2. J was trimmed by 2 bases and V by 6 bases; bases with no gene match: 6. The CDR3 consists of 15 residues. Written as DNA, the CDR3 is TGTGCCAGCAGCCAAACTAGCGGGTACACAGATACGCAGTATTTT. This sequence encodes CASSQTSGYTDTQYF.

This clonotype was found many times. CDR3 sequence reads: CASSLAVEVMNTEAFF. CDR3 in DNA: TGTGCCAGCAGCTTGGCGGTGGAAGTCATGAACACTGAAGCTTTCTTT. The chain recombines TRBV5-5 with TRBJ1-1; no firm D call. This CDR3 region has 16 residues. Looked up from germline, CDR1 is SGHKS and CDR2 is YYEKEE (reference sequence). V lost 0 bases and J lost 0, with 12 bases in between.

The table lists this clonotype with many counts. The V and J genes are TRBV7-8 and TRBJ2-1; the match to TRBD1 covers 9 bases. CDR3 length equals 15 residues. V shed 5 bases and J 9 bases; nucleotides not matched to a gene: 11. The V gene's germline CDR1 is SGHVS and CDR2 FQNEAQ. CDR3 in DNA: TGTGCCAGCAGCCCACGGGGACAGGGTTATGGTGAGCAGTTCTTC. Residues: CASSPRGQGYGEQFF.

The chain uses TRBV9 and TRBJ2-2, with unresolved D. V was pared by 1 base and J by 0 bases, with 13 bases between. Germline assignment: CDR1 SGDLS and CDR2 YYNGEE. The CDR3 spans 17 residues. CDR3 in amino acids: CASSVLDRAPNTGELFF. In nucleotides, the CDR3 is TGTGCCAGCAGCGTACTGGACCGCGCTCCGAACACCGGGGAGCTGTTTTTT.

This clonotype was counted between two and nine times. J is TRBJ2-1 and V is TRBV4-1, with TRBD1 matching 9 bases. The CDR3 covers 15 residues. The V segment lost 4 bases and the J segment 7 bases; nucleotides outside the gene matches: 8. Germline CDR1 and CDR2: MGHRA and YSYEKL. CDR3 nucleotides: TGCGCCAGCAGCCCTAGACAGGGGGAGGGGAATGAGCAGTTCTTC. As protein: CASSPRQGEGNEQFF.

The chain uses TRBV5-4 and TRBJ2-7, with a weak D call TRBD2 (5 bases). The germline V and J ends were trimmed by 3 bases and 5 bases, with 18 bases remaining between them. From germline, CDR1 is SGHNT and CDR2 YYREEE (reference sequence). The CDR3 totals 15 residues. CDR3: CASSSEGSSVDEQYF. For the CDR3, the DNA is TGTGCCAGCAGCTCCGAGGGAAGTTCTGTGGACGAGCAGTACTTC.

This clonotype was picked up a small number of times. The chain carries TRBV20-1 and TRBJ1-1; D remains ambiguous. The CDR3 is made up of 13 amino acids. Trimming left V 3 bases short and J 8 bases short, with 16 bases between. Germline CDR1 is DFQATT and CDR2 is SNEGSKA (reference sequence). The CDR3 DNA sequence: TGCAGTGCTAGTGGTGGGTGGCAGCCCGAAGCTTTCTTT. This encodes CSASGGWQPEAFF.

This clonotype was recorded many times. The V and J genes are TRBV29-1 and TRBJ1-1; no clear D. The V end lost 7 bases, the J end lost 2 bases, and 5 bases lay between the germline ends. Per the germline V gene, CDR1 is SQVTM and CDR2 is ANQGSEA. The CDR3 runs to 10 residues. CDR3 in amino acids: CSGLNTEAFF. The CDR3 coding sequence is TGCAGCGGTCTCAACACTGAAGCTTTCTTT.

The chain employs TRBV3-1 and TRBJ2-1; D gene unclear. CDR3 length equals 13 residues. From germline, CDR1 is LGHDT and CDR2 YNNKEL (reference sequence). Trimming stripped 0 bases from V and 6 bases from J, with 6 bases between. CDR3 sequence: CASSQDPPNEQFF. The CDR3 nucleotides read TGTGCCAGCAGCCAAGATCCCCCCAATGAGCAGTTCTTC.

This clonotype appeared a few times. The chain combines TRBV7-2 with TRBJ1-2, with a tentative D call TRBD1 (5 bases). CDR3 length equals 13 residues. Trimming cost V 1 base and J 3 bases, with 6 bases left between them. CDR1 and CDR2 from the germline V gene are SGHTA and FQGNSA. CDR3 bases: TGTGCCAGCAGCTTAGAGGGGTACTATGGCTACACCTTC. Translation: CASSLEGYYGYTF.

The V gene is TRBV11-2, the J gene TRBJ2-7; TRBD2 agrees at 8 bases. The CDR3 loop spans 13 amino acids. V shed 5 bases and J 2 bases; nucleotides not matched to a gene: 2. CDR1 is SGHAT and CDR2 is FQNNGV in the germline V gene. Here the CDR3 reads CASSRGGPYEQYV. The CDR3 DNA is TGTGCCAGCAGCCGCGGGGGGCCCTACGAGCAGTACGTC.

This clonotype turned up a few times. J is TRBJ2-5 and V is TRBV27; 11 bases align to TRBD2. Per the germline V gene, CDR1 is MNHEY and CDR2 is SMNVEV (reference sequence). V lost 2 bases, J lost 1 base, and 6 bases stayed unmatched. This CDR3 is built from 17 residues. The CDR3 coding sequence is TGTGCCAGCAGTTTAGGGACTAGCGGAAGCTTCCAAGAGACCCAGTACTTC. Amino acid sequence: CASSLGTSGSFQETQYF.

This clonotype was counted between two and nine times. The J gene is TRBJ2-1, the V gene TRBV5-4, with 10 bases aligning to TRBD1. Germline V gene sequence: CDR1 SGHNT, CDR2 YYREEE (reference sequence). The CDR3 is 15 amino acids. The junction had 3 bases not matched to a gene; V was cut back by 0 bases and J by 6 bases. As DNA, the CDR3 is TGTGCCAGCAGCTTGGAGGGACAGGGGCGCAATGAGCAGTTCTTC. It encodes CASSLEGQGRNEQFF.

This clonotype occurred a few times. This rearrangement joins TRBV7-2 to TRBJ2-1; possibly TRBD1 for D (6 bases). CDR3 length: 14 residues. Germline V gene lookup returns CDR1 SGHTA and CDR2 FQGNSA. V lost 1 base, J lost 9 bases, and 13 bases lay in between. The CDR3 DNA reads TGTGCCAGCAGCTTAGGTACAGGGTTCACTGAGCAGTTCTTC. It translates to CASSLGTGFTEQFF.

J is TRBJ1-5 and V is TRBV7-9; no firm D call. Per the germline V gene, CDR1 is SEHNR and CDR2 is FQNEAQ (reference sequence). CDR3 length: 14 amino acids. Trimming took 1 base from V and 7 from J, leaving 11 bases between them. CDR3 amino acids: CASSLDSFGQPQHF. In nucleotides, the CDR3 is TGTGCCAGCAGCTTAGACAGTTTCGGACAGCCCCAGCATTTT.

The chain has TRBV12-3 or TRBV12-4 and TRBJ2-2; 9 bases agree with TRBD1. Trimming at V came to 5 bases and at J to 5 bases, leaving 3 bases not matched to a gene. This CDR3 spans 14 amino acids. CDR3 DNA: TGTGCCAGCAGTCGGGACAGGGTGACCGGGGAGCTGTTTTTT. Translated: CASSRDRVTGELFF.

This clonotype was picked up many times. This chain connects TRBV29-1 to TRBJ2-1; 7 nucleotides agree with TRBD2. This CDR3 spans 17 amino acids. V lost 3 bases, J lost 0 bases, and 11 bases stayed unmatched. Germline CDR1 SQVTM, CDR2 ANQGSEA. CDR3 amino acids: CSVDWDAGGGSYNEQFF. The CDR3 DNA reads as TGCAGCGTTGATTGGGACGCTGGCGGGGGCTCCTACAATGAGCAGTTCTTC.

The rearrangement uses TRBV12-3 or TRBV12-4 and TRBJ2-2; 7 bases are shared with TRBD2. V shed 7 bases and J 3 bases; nucleotides not matched to a gene: 8. The CDR3 is 15 residues long. The CDR3 reads CASILSGDHTGELFF. Written as DNA, the CDR3 is TGTGCCAGCATCCTCAGCGGGGATCACACCGGGGAGCTGTTTTTT.

The chain combines TRBV11-2 with TRBJ2-3, with 10 bases identical to TRBD2. This CDR3 region has 18 residues. V lost 0 bases, J lost 5 bases, and 11 bases stayed unmatched. Germline CDR1 is SGHAT and CDR2 is FQNNGV. CDR3 nucleotides: TGTGCCAGCAGCTTAGATCGGTATAGCGGGGGGCCGGTAGATACGCAGTATTTT. The encoded protein is CASSLDRYSGGPVDTQYF.

This chain uses TRBV7-2 with TRBJ2-1, with D unclear. The CDR3 spans 16 residues. Germline CDR1 reads SGHTA; CDR2 reads FQGNSA. The V gene lost 5 bases and the J gene lost 2 bases, with 16 bases spanning the gap. In DNA, the CDR3 is TGTGCCAGCAGCCCCGACCCCCACGCGCCCTACAATGAGCAGTTCTTC. Translating gives CASSPDPHAPYNEQFF.

The chain couples TRBV11-2 to TRBJ2-7, with D unresolved. This CDR3 comprises 15 residues. From germline, CDR1 is SGHAT and CDR2 FQNNGV. V shed 1 base and J shed 3 bases, with 13 bases lying between them. The CDR3 coding sequence is TGTGCCAGCAGCTTAGGCCCCGGTTGGAACTACGAGCAGTACTTC. This codes for CASSLGPGWNYEQYF. Drawing the rest from reference TRBV11-2 and TRBJ2-7, the complete variable domain is EAGVAQSPRYKIIEKRQSVAFWCNPISGHATLYWYQQILGQGPKLLIQFQNNGVVDDSQLPKDRFSAERLKGVDSTLKIQPAKLEDSAVYLCASSLGPGWNYEQYFGPGTRLTVT.